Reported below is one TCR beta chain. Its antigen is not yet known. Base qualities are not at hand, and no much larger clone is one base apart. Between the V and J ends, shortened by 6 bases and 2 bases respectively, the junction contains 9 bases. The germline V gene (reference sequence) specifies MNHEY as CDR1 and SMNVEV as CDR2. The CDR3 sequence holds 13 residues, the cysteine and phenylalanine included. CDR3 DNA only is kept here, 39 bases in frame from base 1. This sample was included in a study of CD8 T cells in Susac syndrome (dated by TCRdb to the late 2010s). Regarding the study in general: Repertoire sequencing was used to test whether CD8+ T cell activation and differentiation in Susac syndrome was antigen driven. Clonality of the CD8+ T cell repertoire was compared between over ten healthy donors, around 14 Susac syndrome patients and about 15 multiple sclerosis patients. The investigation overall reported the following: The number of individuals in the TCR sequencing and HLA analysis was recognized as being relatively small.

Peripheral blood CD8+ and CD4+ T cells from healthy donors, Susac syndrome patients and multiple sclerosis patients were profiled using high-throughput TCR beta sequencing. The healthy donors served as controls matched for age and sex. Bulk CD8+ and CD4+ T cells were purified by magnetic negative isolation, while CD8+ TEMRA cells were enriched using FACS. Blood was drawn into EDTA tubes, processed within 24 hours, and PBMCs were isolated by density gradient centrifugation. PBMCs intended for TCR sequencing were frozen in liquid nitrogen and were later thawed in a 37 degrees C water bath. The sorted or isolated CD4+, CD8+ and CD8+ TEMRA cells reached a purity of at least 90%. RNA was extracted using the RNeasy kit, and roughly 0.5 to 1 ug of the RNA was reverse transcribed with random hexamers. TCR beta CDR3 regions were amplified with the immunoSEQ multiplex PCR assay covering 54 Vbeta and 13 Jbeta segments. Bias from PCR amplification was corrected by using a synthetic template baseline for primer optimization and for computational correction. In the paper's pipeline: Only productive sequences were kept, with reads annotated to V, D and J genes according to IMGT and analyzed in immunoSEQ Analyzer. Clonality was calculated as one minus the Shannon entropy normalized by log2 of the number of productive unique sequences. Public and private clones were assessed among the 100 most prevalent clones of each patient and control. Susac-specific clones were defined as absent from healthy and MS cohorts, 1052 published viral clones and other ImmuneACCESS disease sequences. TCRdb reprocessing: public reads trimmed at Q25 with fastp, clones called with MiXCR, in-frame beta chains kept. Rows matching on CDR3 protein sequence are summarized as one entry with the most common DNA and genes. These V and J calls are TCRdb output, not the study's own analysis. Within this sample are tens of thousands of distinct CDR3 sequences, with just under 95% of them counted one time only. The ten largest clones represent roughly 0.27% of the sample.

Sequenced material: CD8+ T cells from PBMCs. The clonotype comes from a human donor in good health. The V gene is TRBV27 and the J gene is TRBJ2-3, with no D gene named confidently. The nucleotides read TGTGCCAGCAGCCAATGGGCCACAGATACGCAGTATTTT. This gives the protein CASSQWATDTQYF.